The clone carrying this TCR beta chain came up many times. Its specificity is unknown. The sample originates from a study of breast tumors, draining lymph nodes, adjacent tissues. Study observations and caveats: Most tumor T cells seemingly derive from lymph node, then expand in tumor. Tumor and nontumor repertoires were significantly more similar in luminal-like than in basal-like breast cancer. Data only fit, rather than demonstrated, lymph node origin of most tumor T cells. Tumors had less TCR diversity than lymph nodes, more than nontumor tissue.

V gave up 5 bases and J gave up 2 bases; unmatched junction bases: 7. This CDR3 is 16 amino acids long. CDR1 and CDR2 (germline): WNHNN, SYGVQD (reference sequence). In TCRdb, the multiplex PCR reads were re-called with MiXCR into one record per CDR3 protein. Among approximately 22,000 distinct CDR3 sequences listed, 50% to 75% were seen once. The chain combines TRBV10-1 with TRBJ2-2; TRBD1 matches at 8 bases. The clonotype was recovered from a female donor with breast cancer. Some clones in this sample may be carry-over from other donors' samples. What was sequenced was tumor-adjacent breast tissue. Written as DNA, the CDR3 is TGCGCCAGCAGTTCCGGACAGGGCCTTAACACCGGGGAGCTGTTTTTT. It translates to CASSSGQGLNTGELFF.